The following is a TCR beta chain sequence with its context. Its antigen is not known. This entry is derived from a study of cytomegalovirus exposure and HLA in healthy donors. At the level of the study: HLA-typed donors were the source of around 87 million unique TCRs, which an early data release held.

The PCR was carried out with 60 Vbeta primers and 13 Jbeta primers. Generated by immunoSEQ multiplex PCR, the TCRdb table keeps only in-frame clones and is missing some. The profile covers under 150,000 clones, with around 80% appearing a single time and around 2.5% taken by the ten largest. Donors in the study were healthy people who gave bone marrow. Notes on the study in general: Later analysis identified a missense DCLRE1C variant that was linked to TCR beta V- and J-gene trimming.

Germline V gene sequence: CDR1 SGHTA, CDR2 FQGNSA. V lost 2 bases and J lost 3, with 14 bases in between. The CDR3 length is 16 residues. This clonotype was sampled from a man aged 50 to 60 in good health and CMV-seronegative. The rearrangement joins TRBV7-2 to TRBJ1-5; the D is unclear. Sequencing input: PBMCs. The CDR3 DNA is TGTGCCAGCAGCTTACAGCCCCGGCAGGACAATCAGCCCCAGCATTTT. Protein: CASSLQPRQDNQPQHF.